These 7 T cell receptor beta chains were sequenced from one sample in a study of T cells in Graves' hyperthyroidism and ophthalmopathy (dated by TCRdb to the late 2010s). Libraries were prepared through multiplex PCR. The sequencer listed for this sample is Illumina HiSeq 2000. Amplification of TCR beta CDR3 regions was carried out from RNA transcripts. The first round of RT-PCR for the TCR CDR3 was performed with the HTBI primer set and the Qiagen OneStep RT-PCR kit. TCRdb passed the public sequencing reads through fastp at Q25 and MiXCR, retaining productive beta sequences. Rows are unified per CDR3 protein, each entry keeping the most common DNA and genes. This sample gives some 380,000 distinct CDR3 sequences in total; approximately 12% of them show up just once. The ten largest clones take up around 20% of the sample. The specimen sequenced was blood. The receptors shown here come from a man aged 30 to 45 with Graves' hyperthyroidism that later progressed to Graves' ophthalmopathy.

CDR3 loop: CASVHTSGSSYEQYF. The CDR3 DNA reads TGTGCTAGTGTCCACACTAGCGGGAGCTCCTACGAGCAGTACTTC. The chain links TRBV12-5 to TRBJ2-7; TRBD2 aligns across 11 bases. From germline, CDR1 is LGHNT and CDR2 FRNRAP. This CDR3 contains 15 residues. With 7 bases clipped from V and 0 bases from J, the junction kept 5 bases outside the gene matches.

The CDR3 region has the DNA TGCAGTGCTCCGACAGGGTGGAAGGCTGAAGCTTTCTTT. Protein product: CSAPTGWKAEAFF. The chain has TRBV20-1 and TRBJ1-1, with 7 bases identical to TRBD1. This CDR3 has 13 residues. J lost 6 bases, V lost 5 bases, and 9 bases had no gene match. Germline loops: CDR1 DFQATT, CDR2 SNEGSKA (reference sequence).

This clonotype has a count of ten or more. The rearrangement joins TRBV11-2 to TRBJ2-7, with 10 bases that match TRBD1. Trimming took 7 bases from V and 4 from J; bases not matched to a gene: 7. In germline, CDR1 is SGHAT, CDR2 FQNNGV. CDR3 length: 14 residues. CDR3 nucleotides: TGTGCCAGCACACTGACAGGGGGCGGGTACGAGCAGTACTTC. Translation: CASTLTGGGYEQYF.

This clonotype was seen many times. The chain is built from TRBV6-1 and TRBJ1-5, with TRBD1 identical over 9 bases. CDR1 is MNHNS, CDR2 SASEGT, per germline. The J segment lost 5 bases and the V segment lost 6 bases, leaving 2 bases of the junction unmatched. The CDR3 is 13 amino acids. The CDR3 DNA is TGTGCCAGCAGGGGGGACAGGGATCAGCCCCAGCATTTT. Encoded protein: CASRGDRDQPQHF.

The chain carries TRBV4-1 and TRBJ2-7; no definite D call. The V end lost 2 bases, the J end lost 2 bases, and 10 bases lay between the germline ends. Germline CDR1 is MGHRA and CDR2 is YSYEKL. The CDR3 length is 14 residues. The CDR3, as DNA: TGCGCCAGCAGCCAACCAGGATTACCCTACGAGCAGTACTTC. Encoded protein: CASSQPGLPYEQYF.

The sample holds a few counts of this clonotype. The V and J genes are TRBV11-3 and TRBJ2-5; 7 bases agree with TRBD1. The CDR3 consists of 13 residues. In germline, CDR1 is SGHNT, CDR2 YENEEA. The trim removed 4 bases at V and 10 bases at J, leaving 9 bases unmatched. This CDR3 is CASSSDRARIQYF. Written as DNA, the CDR3 is TGTGCCAGCAGCTCCGACAGGGCCAGGATCCAGTACTTC.

This clonotype has a count of ten or more. The gene calls are TRBV20-1 and TRBJ1-2; the match to TRBD1 covers 7 bases. Per the germline V gene, CDR1 is DFQATT and CDR2 is SNEGSKA (reference sequence). V trimming: 1 base; J trimming: 4 bases; junction bases outside the gene matches: 6. This CDR3 contains 14 residues. The CDR3 DNA reads TGCAGTGCTAGAGCGGGACAGCAGATCTATGGCTACACCTTC. Its protein product is CSARAGQQIYGYTF.